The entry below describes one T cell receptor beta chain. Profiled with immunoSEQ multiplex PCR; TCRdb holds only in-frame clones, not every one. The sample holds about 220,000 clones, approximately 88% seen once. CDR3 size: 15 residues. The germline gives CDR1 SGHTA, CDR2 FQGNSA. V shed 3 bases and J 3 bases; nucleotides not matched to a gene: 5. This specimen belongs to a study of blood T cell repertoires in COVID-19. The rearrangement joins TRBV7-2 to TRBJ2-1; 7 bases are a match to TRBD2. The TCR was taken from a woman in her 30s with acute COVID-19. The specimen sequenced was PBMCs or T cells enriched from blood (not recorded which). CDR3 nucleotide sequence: TGTGCCAGCAGCTTTCCGACTAGCAACTACAATGAGCAGTTCTTC. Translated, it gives CASSFPTSNYNEQFF.